This entry is about one T cell receptor (beta chain). Germline-derived CDR1 and CDR2 are SGHNT and YYREEE (reference sequence). Trimming cost V 4 bases and J 7 bases; bases outside gene matches: 16. The CDR3 covers 16 residues. Here immunoSEQ multiplex PCR was the method, and the copy in TCRdb shows in-frame clones only, minus some. The top ten clones hold around 2.1% of a sample with a few hundred thousand clones, 89% of them seen once. This sample is drawn from a study of blood T cell repertoires in COVID-19. Across the study: Sample material is recorded as cDNA or gDNA derived from T cells, B-cell-depleted T cells, or PBMCs.

The rearrangement joins TRBV5-4 to TRBJ2-5, with 7 positions matching TRBD1. Sequenced: peripheral blood. The sequence derives from a man aged 50-60 years with acute or convalescent COVID-19. The CDR3 nucleotides read TGTGCCAGCAGCAGGGTTGGAGAGGGGGCGCGGTGGACCCAGTACTTC. It translates to CASSRVGEGARWTQYF.